The text below deals with one T cell receptor beta chain. What it binds is unknown. This entry comes from a study of cytomegalovirus exposure and HLA in healthy donors. Per the germline V gene, CDR1 is SGHTA and CDR2 is FQGNSA. Trimming removed 1 base from V and 6 bases from J, with 14 bases in between. This CDR3 spans 15 amino acids. Amplification used 60 Vbeta primers and 13 Jbeta primers. Some clones are missing from TCRdb's copy, which holds only in-frame ones; the method was immunoSEQ multiplex PCR. The sample table includes 150,000 to 200,000 clones. Findings and limits, study-wide: Later analysis suggested most CMV-associated TCR beta chains were HLA-restricted.

The sequence derives from a woman aged 18-30 years in good health and CMV-seropositive. The chain joins TRBV7-2 to TRBJ2-3, with D maybe TRBD2 (5 bases). Sequencing was carried out using PBMCs. Here the CDR3 reads CASSLVGSVADTQYF. The CDR3 bases are TGTGCCAGCAGCTTAGTAGGTAGCGTCGCCGATACGCAGTATTTT.